This T cell receptor (beta chain) was found in a study of T cell responses to AZD1222 COVID-19 vaccine. General study findings and limits: Two AZD1222 doses significantly raised spike-specific TCR breadth and depth over controls. Nearly half of spike-specific TCRs reportedly go after variant regions that carry no mutations.

About this clone itself: Its antigen remains unknown.

Trimming cost V 3 bases and J 5 bases, with 12 bases left between them. The CDR3 runs 15 residues. The V gene's germline CDR1 is KGHDR and CDR2 SFDVKD. Libraries were prepared by immunoSEQ multiplex PCR; TCRdb keeps only in-frame clonotypes and omits some of them. The profile covers around 92,000 clones, with 86% appearing a single time and 10% to 13% taken by the ten largest. The material sequenced was peripheral blood, taken on day 0 of AZD1222 vaccination. The genes are TRBV24-1 and TRBJ2-2, with D maybe TRBD2 (6 bases). The clonotype originates from an adult in good health. The CDR3 spells CATSDRLAETGELFF. The CDR3 nucleotides read TGTGCCACCAGTGATCGTTTAGCGGAGACCGGGGAGCTGTTTTTT.